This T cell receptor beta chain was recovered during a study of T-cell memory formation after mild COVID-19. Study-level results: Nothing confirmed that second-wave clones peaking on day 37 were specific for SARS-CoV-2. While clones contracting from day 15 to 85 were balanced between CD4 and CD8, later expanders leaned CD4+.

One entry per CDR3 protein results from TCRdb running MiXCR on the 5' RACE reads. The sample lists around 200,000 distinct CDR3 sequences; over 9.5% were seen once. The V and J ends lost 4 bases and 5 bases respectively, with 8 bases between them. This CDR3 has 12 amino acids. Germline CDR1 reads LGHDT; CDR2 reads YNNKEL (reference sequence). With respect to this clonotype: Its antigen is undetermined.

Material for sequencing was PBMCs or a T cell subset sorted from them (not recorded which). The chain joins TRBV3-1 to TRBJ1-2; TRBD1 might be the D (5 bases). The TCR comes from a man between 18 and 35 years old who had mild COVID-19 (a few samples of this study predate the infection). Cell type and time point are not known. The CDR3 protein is CASSLGTYGYTF. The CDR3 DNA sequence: TGTGCCAGCAGCCTGGGGACGTATGGCTACACCTTC.